These 16 T cell receptor beta chains came from one sample sequenced in a study of T cell responses to AZD1222 COVID-19 vaccine. Measured with immunoSEQ multiplex PCR; TCRdb has only the in-frame clones, and not every one. The data hold tens of thousands of clones, with roughly 86% observed a single time. Sequenced here: peripheral blood, sampled on day 0 of MenACWY control vaccination. Every receptor here comes from an adult in good health.

V gene TRBV19 combines with J gene TRBJ1-2; D is perhaps TRBD1 (5 bases). The germline CDR1 and CDR2 sequences are LNHDA and SQIVND (reference sequence). Trimming removed 7 bases at V and 3 bases at J, with 12 bases between. The CDR3 has 13 residues. CDR3 loop: CASIGDVDYGYTF. The CDR3 DNA is TGTGCCAGTATAGGGGATGTCGACTATGGCTACACCTTC.

The chain is built from TRBV25-1 and TRBJ1-5; D ambiguous. CDR1 is MGHDK, CDR2 SYGVNS, per germline. V lost 1 base, J lost 0 bases, and 10 bases lay in between. The CDR3 runs 16 residues. The CDR3 DNA reads as TGTGCCAGCAGTGAATGGGCAGGTATTAGCAATCAGCCCCAGCATTTT. Translated, it gives CASSEWAGISNQPQHF.

The rearrangement links TRBV27 to TRBJ2-7; D is unclear. The germline V and J ends were trimmed by 5 bases and 1 base, with 12 bases remaining between them. The CDR3 totals 14 residues. CDR1 MNHEY and CDR2 SMNVEV come from the germline V gene (reference sequence). The CDR3 sequence: CASSPSTFSYEQYF. CDR3 in DNA: TGTGCCAGCAGTCCGTCGACCTTTTCCTACGAGCAGTACTTC.

This sequence joins TRBV5-5 and TRBJ1-2; D is perhaps TRBD1 (5 bases). Germline V gives CDR1 SGHKS, CDR2 YYEKEE (reference sequence). The CDR3 contains 14 residues. Trimming removed 0 bases at V and 3 bases at J, with 9 bases between. DNA of the CDR3: TGTGCCAGCAGCTTGGGTCAGGGCTACTATGGCTACACCTTC. Its protein is CASSLGQGYYGYTF.

V usage is TRBV7-2 and J usage is TRBJ1-6, with 7 bases aligning to TRBD1. Per germline, CDR1 SGHTA and CDR2 FQGNSA. V dropped 5 bases and J dropped 8; count of bases not matched to a gene: 6. The CDR3 is 14 amino acids. The DNA for the CDR3 is TGTGCCAGCAGCCCCCGGGACAGCCATTCACCCCTCCACTTT. Protein product: CASSPRDSHSPLHF.

The V gene is TRBV15, the J gene TRBJ2-5, with D uncertain. From germline, CDR1 is LNHNV and CDR2 YYDKDF (reference sequence). Trimming shortened V by 0 bases and J by 5 bases, and 4 bases separated the two germline ends. The CDR3 totals 12 residues. Here the CDR3 reads CATSRDVETQYF. CDR3 nucleotide sequence: TGTGCCACCAGCAGAGATGTGGAGACCCAGTACTTC.

V and J are TRBV6-5 and TRBJ1-2, with D possibly being TRBD1 (5 bases). The CDR3 is made up of 12 amino acids. Germline V gene sequence: CDR1 MNHEY, CDR2 SVGAGI. Trimming shortened V by 10 bases and J by 7 bases, and 16 bases separated the two germline ends. The CDR3 region has the DNA TGTGCCACCAGGGACGGGGCGGGTGGCTACACCTTC. It yields the protein CATRDGAGGYTF.

J is TRBJ2-1 and V is TRBV11-2, with 9 bases matching TRBD1. Germline V lookup: CDR1 SGHAT, CDR2 FQNNGV. This CDR3 comprises 14 residues. The junction had 3 bases not matched to a gene; V was cut back by 3 bases and J by 6 bases. CDR3 protein: CASSFGQGTNEQFF. Written as DNA, the CDR3 is TGTGCCAGCAGCTTCGGACAGGGGACCAATGAGCAGTTCTTC. The whole variable domain, filled in from reference TRBV11-2 and TRBJ2-1, reads EAGVAQSPRYKIIEKRQSVAFWCNPISGHATLYWYQQILGQGPKLLIQFQNNGVVDDSQLPKDRFSAERLKGVDSTLKIQPAKLEDSAVYLCASSFGQGTNEQFFGPGTRLTVL.

The chain recombines TRBV5-4 with TRBJ2-2; D is unclear. Germline lookup yields CDR1 SGHNT and CDR2 YYREEE (reference sequence). Trimming removed 1 base at V and 7 bases at J, with 5 bases between. CDR3 length: 12 amino acids. CDR3 DNA: TGTGCCAGCAGCTTGATGGGCGGGGAGCTGTTTTTT. This codes for CASSLMGGELFF. Full variable domain (outside the CDR3, taken from reference TRBV5-4 and TRBJ2-2): ETGVTQSPTHLIKTRGQQVTLRCSSQSGHNTVSWYQQALGQGPQFIFQYYREEENGRGNFPPRFSGLQFPNYSSELNVNALELDDSALYLCASSLMGGELFFGEGSRLTVL.

This clone has a single count. The rearrangement links TRBV6-5 to TRBJ2-5, with 7 nucleotides matching TRBD2. The CDR3 is made up of 15 amino acids. Germline-derived CDR1 and CDR2 are MNHEY and SVGAGI. V shed 5 bases and J 4 bases; nucleotides not matched to a gene: 10. In DNA form, the CDR3 reads TGTGCCAGCAGTACTGGACTAGTCGGGCGAGAGACCCAGTACTTC. Its translation is CASSTGLVGRETQYF.

The chain links TRBV5-5 to TRBJ2-1, with D unclear. CDR3 size: 14 residues. Germline CDR1 is SGHKS and CDR2 is YYEKEE (reference sequence). Between the trimmed V and J ends, which lost 0 bases and 6 bases, there was a span of 10 bases. CDR3 DNA sequence: TGTGCCAGCAGCTTGGATGGTGGGTTCAATGAGCAGTTCTTC. Residues: CASSLDGGFNEQFF.

For the CDR3, the DNA is TGTGCCACCGGTCAGGGGACCGGGGAGCTGTTTTTT. The encoded protein is CATGQGTGELFF. This rearrangement joins TRBV2 to TRBJ2-2; a weak D match, TRBD1 (6 bases). CDR1 SNHLY and CDR2 FYNNEI come from the germline V gene. Trimming pared 10 bases from V and 5 bases from J, leaving 11 bases between. The CDR3 has 12 residues.

V usage is TRBV7-3 and J usage is TRBJ2-3, with D maybe TRBD2 (7 bases). Per germline, CDR1 SGHTA and CDR2 FQGTGA. V was clipped by 2 bases and J by 4 bases, with 13 bases between them. The CDR3 totals 15 residues. This CDR3 reads CASSLVGGPADTQYF. In nucleotides, the CDR3 is TGTGCCAGCAGCTTAGTCGGGGGGCCTGCAGATACGCAGTATTTT.

The V and J genes are TRBV6-5 and TRBJ2-1; a weak D match, TRBD1 (5 bases). Deletions cut 6 bases from V and 8 bases from J, with 17 bases between. This CDR3 has 14 amino acids. The germline V gene has CDR1 MNHEY and CDR2 SVGAGI. The CDR3 loop reads CASSHNRYFHEQFF. CDR3 DNA: TGTGCCAGCAGCCATAACAGGTATTTCCATGAGCAGTTCTTC.

The genes are TRBV5-1 and TRBJ2-7, with 11 nucleotides matching TRBD2. Germline V gives CDR1 SGHRS, CDR2 YFSETQ. Unmatched junction bases numbered 10, after V lost 5 bases and J lost 3 bases. The CDR3 consists of 16 residues. The CDR3, as DNA: TGCGCCAGCAGTCCTAGCGGGGGGAGTTACCTCTACGAGCAGTACTTC. Amino acids: CASSPSGGSYLYEQYF.

This clone turned up a few times. This chain connects TRBV30 to TRBJ1-5; TRBD1 matches 8 bases. V shed 4 bases and J 3 bases; nucleotides not matched to a gene: 5. Germline V gene data show CDR1 as GTSNPN and CDR2 as SVGIG (reference sequence). CDR3 length: 14 amino acids. The CDR3 DNA sequence: TGTGCCTGGACCCGGACAGGGCACAATCAGCCCCAGCATTTT. Translated: CAWTRTGHNQPQHF.